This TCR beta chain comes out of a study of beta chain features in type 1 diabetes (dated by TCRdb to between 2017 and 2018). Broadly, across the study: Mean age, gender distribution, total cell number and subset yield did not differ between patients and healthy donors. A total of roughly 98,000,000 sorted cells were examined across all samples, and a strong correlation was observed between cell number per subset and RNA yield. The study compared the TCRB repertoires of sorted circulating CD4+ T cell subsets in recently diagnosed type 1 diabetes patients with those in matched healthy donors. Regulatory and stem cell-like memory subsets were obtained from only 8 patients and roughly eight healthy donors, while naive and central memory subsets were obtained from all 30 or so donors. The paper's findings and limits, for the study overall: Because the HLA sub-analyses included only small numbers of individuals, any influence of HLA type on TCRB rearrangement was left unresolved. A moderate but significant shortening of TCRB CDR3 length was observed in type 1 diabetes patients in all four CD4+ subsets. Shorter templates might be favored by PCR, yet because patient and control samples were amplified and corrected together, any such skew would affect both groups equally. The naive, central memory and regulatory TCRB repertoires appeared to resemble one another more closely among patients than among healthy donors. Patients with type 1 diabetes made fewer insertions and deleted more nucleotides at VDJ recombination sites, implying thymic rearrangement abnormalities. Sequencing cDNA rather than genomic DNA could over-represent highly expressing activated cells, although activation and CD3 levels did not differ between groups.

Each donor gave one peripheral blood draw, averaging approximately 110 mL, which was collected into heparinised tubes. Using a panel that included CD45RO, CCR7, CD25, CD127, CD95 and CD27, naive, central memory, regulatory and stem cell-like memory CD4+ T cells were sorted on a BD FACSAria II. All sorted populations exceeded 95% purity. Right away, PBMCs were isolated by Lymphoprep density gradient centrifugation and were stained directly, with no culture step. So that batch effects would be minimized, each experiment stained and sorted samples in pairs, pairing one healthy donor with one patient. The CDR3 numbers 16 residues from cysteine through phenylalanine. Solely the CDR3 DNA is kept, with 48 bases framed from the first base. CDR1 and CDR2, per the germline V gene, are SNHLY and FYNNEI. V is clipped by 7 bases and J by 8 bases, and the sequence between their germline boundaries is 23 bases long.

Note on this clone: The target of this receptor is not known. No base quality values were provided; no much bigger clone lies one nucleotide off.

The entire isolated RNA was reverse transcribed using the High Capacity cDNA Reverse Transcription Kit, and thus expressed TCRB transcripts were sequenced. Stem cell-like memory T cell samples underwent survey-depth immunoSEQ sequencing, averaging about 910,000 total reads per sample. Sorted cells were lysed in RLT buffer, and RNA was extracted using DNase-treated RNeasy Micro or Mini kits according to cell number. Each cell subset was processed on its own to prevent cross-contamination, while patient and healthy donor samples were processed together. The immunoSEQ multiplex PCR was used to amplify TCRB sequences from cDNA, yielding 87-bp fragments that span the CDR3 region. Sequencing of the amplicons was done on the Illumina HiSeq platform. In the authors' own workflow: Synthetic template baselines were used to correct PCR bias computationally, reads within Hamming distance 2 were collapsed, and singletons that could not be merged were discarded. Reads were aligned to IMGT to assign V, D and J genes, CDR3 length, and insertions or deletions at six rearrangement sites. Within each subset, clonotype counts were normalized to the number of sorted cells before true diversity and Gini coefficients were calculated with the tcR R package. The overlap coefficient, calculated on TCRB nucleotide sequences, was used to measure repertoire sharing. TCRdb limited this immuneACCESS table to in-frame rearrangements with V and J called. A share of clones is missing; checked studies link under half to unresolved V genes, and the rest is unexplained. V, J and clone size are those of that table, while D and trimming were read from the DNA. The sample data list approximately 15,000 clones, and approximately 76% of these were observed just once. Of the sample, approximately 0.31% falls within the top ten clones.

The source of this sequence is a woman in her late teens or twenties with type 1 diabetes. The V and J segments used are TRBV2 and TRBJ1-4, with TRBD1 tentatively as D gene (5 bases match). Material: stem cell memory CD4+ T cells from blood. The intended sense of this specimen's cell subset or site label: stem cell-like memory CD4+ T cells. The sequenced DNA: TGTGCCAGCACTGTAAGGGGCCCCGCGCCAGGGGAAAAACTGTTTTTT. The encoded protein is CASTVRGPAPGEKLFF.